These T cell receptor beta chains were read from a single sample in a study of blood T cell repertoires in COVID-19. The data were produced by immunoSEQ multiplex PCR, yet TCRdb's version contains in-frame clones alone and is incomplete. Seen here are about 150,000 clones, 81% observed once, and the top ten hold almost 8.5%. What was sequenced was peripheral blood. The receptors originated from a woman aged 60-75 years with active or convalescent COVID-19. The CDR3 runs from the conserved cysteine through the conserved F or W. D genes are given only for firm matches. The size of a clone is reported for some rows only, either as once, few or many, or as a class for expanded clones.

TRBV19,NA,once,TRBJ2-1,TGTGCCAGTAGTATTCCCTCCGGGAGCTCCTACAATGAGCAGTTCTTC,CASSIPSGSSYNEQFF
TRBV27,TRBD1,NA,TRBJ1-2,TGTGCCAGCAGGGGGACAGGCCTAGCTAACTATGGCTACACCTTC,CASRGTGLANYGYTF
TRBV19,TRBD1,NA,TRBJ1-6,TGTGCCAGTAGTCTCCGGGACAGCTATAATTCACCCCTCCACTTT,CASSLRDSYNSPLHF
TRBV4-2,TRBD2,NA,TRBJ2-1,TGTGCCAGCAGCCATCCGGGACTAGAGGCGGATGAGCAGTTCTTC,CASSHPGLEADEQFF
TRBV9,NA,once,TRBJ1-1,TGTGCCAGCAGCGTGGACAGTTGGGGCACTGAAGCTTTCTTT,CASSVDSWGTEAFF
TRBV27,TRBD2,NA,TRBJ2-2,TGTGCCAGCAGTTTATCCCAGACTAGCGGGGGCGGGGAGCTGTTTTTT,CASSLSQTSGGGELFF
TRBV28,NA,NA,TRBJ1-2,TGTGCCAGCAGATTCGGGACTCTTAAGGGCTACACCTTC,CASRFGTLKGYTF
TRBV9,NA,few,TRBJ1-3,TGTGCCAGCAGCCCTAGGGGAAACACCATATATTTT,CASSPRGNTIYF
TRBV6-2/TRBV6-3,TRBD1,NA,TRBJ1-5,TGTGCCAGCAGTTACGTGACAGGGAGCAATCAGCCCCAGCATTTT,CASSYVTGSNQPQHF
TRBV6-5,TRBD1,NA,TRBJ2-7,TGTGCCAGCAGTTACTCGATTCAGGGGGCCTACGAGCAGTACTTC,CASSYSIQGAYEQYF
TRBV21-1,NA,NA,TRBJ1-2,TGTGCCAGCAGTCTAGTCCTGGAAAAGAAGACTAACTATGGCTACACCTTC,CASSLVLEKKTNYGYTF
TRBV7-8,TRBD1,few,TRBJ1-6,TGTGCCAGCAGCCCGGACAGGGGTGGGTATAATTCACCCCTCCACTTT,CASSPDRGGYNSPLHF
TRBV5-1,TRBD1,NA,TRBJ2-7,TGCGCCAGCAGCGTAACGACAGGGGAAGCCTACGAGCAGTACTTC,CASSVTTGEAYEQYF
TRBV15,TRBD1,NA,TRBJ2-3,TGTGCCACCAGCAGAGGACAGGGTAATGGGCTATTACTGTGGACAGATACGCAGTATTTT,CATSRGQGNGLLLWTDTQYF
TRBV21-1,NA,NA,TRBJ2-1,TGTGCCAGCAGCAAAAGAGCTAAGGGACTAGCGGGAAAGTTCTTC,CASSKRAKGLAGKFF
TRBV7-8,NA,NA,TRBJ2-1,TGTGCCAGCTTACTGACCCCGTGGGGACTCGATGAGCAGTTCTTC,CASLLTPWGLDEQFF
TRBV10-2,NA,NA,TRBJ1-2,TGCGCCAGCAGTGAGTCGATGGTGGGACTATACTATGGCTACACCTTC,CASSESMVGLYYGYTF
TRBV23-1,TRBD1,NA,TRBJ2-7,TGCGCCAGCAGTCAAACGACAGGGCCCTACTACGAGCAGTACTTC,CASSQTTGPYYEQYF
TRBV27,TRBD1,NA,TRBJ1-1,TGTGCCAGCAGTTTATCCCGGACAGGGGATGAAGCTTTCTTT,CASSLSRTGDEAFF
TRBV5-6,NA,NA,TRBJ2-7,TGTGCCAGCAGCCCCGACAGTCTGTCCTACGAGCAGTACTTC,CASSPDSLSYEQYF
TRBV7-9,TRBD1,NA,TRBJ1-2,TGTGCCAGCAGCTTATCTCAGGGGGCCGGCGGCTACACCTTC,CASSLSQGAGGYTF
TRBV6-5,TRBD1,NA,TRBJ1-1,TGTGCCAGCAGATTGCAAGCGACAGGGGTCACTGAAGCTTTCTTT,CASRLQATGVTEAFF
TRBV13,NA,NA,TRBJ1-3,TGTGCCAGCAGCCCCGGGGACACCGGAAACACCATATATTTT,CASSPGDTGNTIYF
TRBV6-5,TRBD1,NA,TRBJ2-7,TGTGCCAGCAGTTCCCGGACAGGGACAGGCTACGAGCAGTACTTC,CASSSRTGTGYEQYF
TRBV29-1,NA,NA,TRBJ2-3,TGCAGCGCCGTCCTCCGGGTAGCGGTTTTGGTTAGCACAGATACGCAGTATTTT,CSAVLRVAVLVSTDTQYF
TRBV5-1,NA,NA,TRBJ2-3,TGCGCCAGCAGCTTGTCGGGGGGCGCCGGAACAGATACGCAGTATTTT,CASSLSGGAGTDTQYF
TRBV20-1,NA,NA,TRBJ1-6,TGCAGTGCTAGTAAGGGGGAAGGTAGTTCACCCCTCCACTTT,CSASKGEGSSPLHF
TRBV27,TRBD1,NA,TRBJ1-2,TGTGCCAGCAGCCGCGACCGGGACAGGGACTATGGCTACACCTTC,CASSRDRDRDYGYTF
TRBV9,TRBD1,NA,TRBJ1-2,TGTGCCAGCAGCGGAACATTCGGACAGGAGGTCTCTGGCTACACCTTC,CASSGTFGQEVSGYTF
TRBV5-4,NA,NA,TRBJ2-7,TGTGCCAGCAGCTTGCCAAGCGGAGGGCCCACCTACGAGCAGTACTTC,CASSLPSGGPTYEQYF
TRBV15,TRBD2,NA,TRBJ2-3,TGTGCCACCAGCAGAGGGGCAGCGGGGGACACAGATACGCAGTATTTT,CATSRGAAGDTDTQYF
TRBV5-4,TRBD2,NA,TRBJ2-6,TGTGCCAGCAGCCCGCCGGGACTAGCGGGAGAGTTACGCAACGTCCTGACTTTC,CASSPPGLAGELRNVLTF
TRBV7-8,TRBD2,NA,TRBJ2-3,TGTGCCAGCAGATTGGGACTAGCCCTCACAGATACGCAGTATTTT,CASRLGLALTDTQYF
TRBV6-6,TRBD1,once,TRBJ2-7,TGTGCCAGCATACCGGGACAGGGGTTGCGCTCCTACGAGCAGTACTTC,CASIPGQGLRSYEQYF
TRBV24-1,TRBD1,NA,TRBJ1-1,TGTGCCACCATAGGACAGGGGGAACGCACTGAAGCTTTCTTT,CATIGQGERTEAFF
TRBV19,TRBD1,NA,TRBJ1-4,TGTGCCAGTAGTAACCCGGGACAGGGGGATGAAAAACTGTTTTTT,CASSNPGQGDEKLFF
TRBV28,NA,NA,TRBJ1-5,TGTGCCAGCAGTCGACCGGGTCATCAGCCCCAGCATTTT,CASSRPGHQPQHF
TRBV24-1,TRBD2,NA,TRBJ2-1,TGTGCCACCAGTGATTCGGTTGGACTAGCGGACAATGAGCAGTTCTTC,CATSDSVGLADNEQFF
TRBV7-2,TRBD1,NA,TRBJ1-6,TGTGCCAGCAGCCCAATTCGGGACAGGGGATGGGAATCACCCCTCCACTTT,CASSPIRDRGWESPLHF
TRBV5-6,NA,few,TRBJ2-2,TGTGCCAGCAGCCATCCCAACACCGGGGAGCTGTTTTTT,CASSHPNTGELFF
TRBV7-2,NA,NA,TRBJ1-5,TGTGCCAGCAGCTTAGGACAACTGAGCAATCAGCCCCAGCATTTT,CASSLGQLSNQPQHF
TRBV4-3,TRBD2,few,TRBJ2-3,TGCGCCAGCAGCCTCCGGACTAGCGGAGCCACAGATACGCAGTATTTT,CASSLRTSGATDTQYF
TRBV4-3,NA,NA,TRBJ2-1,TGCGCCAGCAGCCAAGAACACTACTCCTACAATGAGCAGTTCTTC,CASSQEHYSYNEQFF
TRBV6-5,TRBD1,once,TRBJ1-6,TGTGCCAGCAGACAGGGGGTTCATTCACCCCTCCACTTT,CASRQGVHSPLHF
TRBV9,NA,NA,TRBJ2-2,TGTGCCAGCAGCGTAGAGTCTAGCCCACGACTGGGCGGGGAGCTGTTTTTT,CASSVESSPRLGGELFF
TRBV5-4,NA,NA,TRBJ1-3,TGTGCCAGCAGCTCCGACAGGAGCTCTGGAAACACCATATATTTT,CASSSDRSSGNTIYF
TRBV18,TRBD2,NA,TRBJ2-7,TGTGCCAGCTCACCAGTGGCTAGCGGGATAGCCTACGAGCAGTACTTC,CASSPVASGIAYEQYF
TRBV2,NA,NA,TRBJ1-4,TGTGCCAGCTCCAGGACACCCGGGTACGAAAAACTGTTTTTT,CASSRTPGYEKLFF
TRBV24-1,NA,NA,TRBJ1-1,TGTGCCACCAGTGCTCCAGGTCTGGGCACTGAAGCTTTCTTT,CATSAPGLGTEAFF
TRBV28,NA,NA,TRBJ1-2,TGTGCCAGCAGTTCCCCACAGGGATGGTATGGCTACACCTTC,CASSSPQGWYGYTF
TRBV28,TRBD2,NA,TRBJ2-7,TGTGCCAGCAGTTTAGAGGGAGCGGGAGGATACGAGCAGTACTTC,CASSLEGAGGYEQYF
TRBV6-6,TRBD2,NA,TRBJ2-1,TGTGCCAGCACCTACACACTAGCGGGGGGGTACAATGAGCAGTTCTTC,CASTYTLAGGYNEQFF
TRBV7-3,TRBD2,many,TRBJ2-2,TGTGCCAGCAGTAGAGTAGCGGGAGCCCTCGGGGAGCTGTTTTTT,CASSRVAGALGELFF
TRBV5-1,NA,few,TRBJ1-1,TGCGCCAGCAGTCCGACCCCAGGGGCTAACACTGAAGCTTTCTTT,CASSPTPGANTEAFF